This entry lists 29 T cell receptor beta chains sequenced from one sample in a study of cytomegalovirus exposure and HLA in healthy donors listed by TCRdb under 2017. The library was made by the immunoSEQ multiplex PCR assay. For the multiplex PCR, a mixture combining 60 forward primers for TCR Vbeta segments and 13 reverse primers for TCR Jbeta segments was used. Imported from immuneACCESS, the table was reduced by TCRdb to in-frame sequences with V and J called. These copies leave out some clones; in studies compared against another copy, an unresolved V gene accounts for under half, and the cause of the remainder is not known. This sample comprises 25,000 to 40,000 clones, roughly 44% of them detected only once. The ten largest clones capture roughly 2.1% of the sample. Sample: PBMCs. Receptors were obtained from a woman between 50 and 59 years old in good health and CMV-seronegative.

The rearrangement uses TRBV2 and TRBJ2-6; D call uncertain. Germline V lookup: CDR1 SNHLY, CDR2 FYNNEI. This CDR3 is 14 amino acids long. With 6 bases removed from V and 0 bases from J, the gap between germline ends came to 6 bases. Written as DNA, the CDR3 is TGTGCCAGCAGCGTCCTCTCTGGGGCCAACGTCCTGACTTTC. Its translation is CASSVLSGANVLTF.

The V gene is TRBV5-6, the J gene TRBJ2-5, with TRBD2 matching 8 bases. J was trimmed by 5 bases and V by 4 bases; bases with no gene match: 10. Germline CDR1 is SGHDT and CDR2 is YYEEEE. The CDR3 spans 15 residues. CDR3 loop: CASSPQVLAGETQYF. In DNA form, the CDR3 reads TGTGCCAGCAGCCCCCAAGTGCTAGCGGGTGAGACCCAGTACTTC.

V gene TRBV7-6 combines with J gene TRBJ2-1, with TRBD1 identical over 10 bases. This CDR3 is 17 amino acids long. CDR1 and CDR2 from the germline V gene are SGHVS and FNYEAQ. The J segment lost 4 bases and the V segment lost 0 bases, leaving 6 bases of the junction unmatched. CDR3 protein: CASSLAPPGQGYNEQFF. Written as DNA, the CDR3 is TGTGCCAGCAGCTTAGCGCCCCCGGGACAGGGGTACAATGAGCAGTTCTTC.

The rearrangement joins TRBV11-2 to TRBJ2-5; 9 bases align to TRBD2. Germline assignment: CDR1 SGHAT and CDR2 FQNNGV. CDR3 length: 14 amino acids. The V segment lost 8 bases and the J segment 5 bases; nucleotides outside the gene matches: 9. The CDR3 here is CASSPRGGLETQYF. The CDR3 DNA follows: TGTGCCAGCTCTCCGCGGGGGGGATTGGAGACCCAGTACTTC.

V gene TRBV27 combines with J gene TRBJ2-7; 9 nucleotides match TRBD1. Germline lookup yields CDR1 MNHEY and CDR2 SMNVEV (reference sequence). The CDR3 sequence is 17 residues long. With V trimmed by 0 bases and J by 3 bases, 9 bases remained unmatched. CDR3 loop: CASSLSEAGTGHYEQYF. The CDR3, as DNA: TGTGCCAGCAGTTTATCGGAAGCCGGGACAGGGCACTACGAGCAGTACTTC.

The rearrangement uses TRBV5-1 and TRBJ2-1, with a tentative D call TRBD2 (6 bases). Germline CDR1 and CDR2: SGHRS and YFSETQ. V gave up 2 bases and J gave up 9 bases, with 21 bases separating them. The CDR3 is 16 amino acids. The CDR3: CASSLGTLAPSGEQFF. In DNA, the CDR3 is TGCGCCAGCAGCTTAGGAACACTAGCCCCATCCGGTGAGCAGTTCTTC.

The chain has TRBV7-7 and TRBJ2-3; TRBD2 matches 7 bases. V lost 5 bases and J lost 0; bases outside the gene matches: 8. This CDR3 region has 16 residues. Germline CDR1 is SSHAT and CDR2 is FNYEAQ (reference sequence). DNA of the CDR3: TGTGCCAGCAGCCTCGGACGCGGGGGTAGCACAGATACGCAGTATTTT. Residues: CASSLGRGGSTDTQYF.

This clone was picked up a small number of times. The chain joins TRBV7-9 to TRBJ2-7; TRBD2 is a possible D gene (5 bases). Trimming pared 1 base from V and 6 bases from J, leaving 13 bases between. CDR1 is SEHNR and CDR2 is FQNEAQ in the germline V gene (reference sequence). CDR3 length equals 14 residues. The CDR3 DNA is TGTGCCAGCAGCTTAGGTACTAGTGCATCCGAGCAGTACTTC. The encoded protein is CASSLGTSASEQYF.

This clone turned up a few times. The genes are TRBV6-1 and TRBJ2-7; D unclear. The V end lost 0 bases, the J end lost 5 bases, and 11 bases lay between the germline ends. From germline, CDR1 is MNHNS and CDR2 SASEGT. The CDR3 length is 14 residues. The CDR3 DNA follows: TGTGCCAGCAGTGAAGCGTCAGGTTCCGACGAGCAGTACTTC. It encodes CASSEASGSDEQYF.

The genes are TRBV5-1 and TRBJ1-4; weak D call: TRBD1 (5 bases). The length of the CDR3 is 15 residues. V was clipped by 0 bases and J by 7 bases, with 13 bases between them. Germline values: CDR1 SGHRS, CDR2 YFSETQ. The CDR3 spells CASSLAGLSGEKLFF. The CDR3 DNA sequence: TGCGCCAGCAGCTTGGCGGGACTTTCGGGTGAAAAACTGTTTTTT.

This clone was seen a handful of times. CDR3 DNA sequence: TGCGCCAGCAGGGCCCGACAGGGGGTGAACACTGAAGCTTTCTTT. Translation gives CASRARQGVNTEAFF. This chain uses TRBV5-1 with TRBJ1-1; TRBD1 agrees at 9 bases. V lost 5 bases to trimming and J lost 0 bases; unmatched junction nucleotides: 5. CDR1 is SGHRS, CDR2 YFSETQ, per germline. The CDR3 is 15 residues long.

The rearrangement uses TRBV18 and TRBJ1-4; TRBD1 agrees at 8 bases. V lost 0 bases and J lost 11; bases outside the gene matches: 14. Germline-derived CDR1 and CDR2 are KGHSH and LQKENI. The CDR3 has 17 residues. CDR3 in amino acids: CASSPPGPSGQGSKLFF. CDR3 nucleotides: TGTGCCAGCTCACCACCCGGTCCTTCCGGACAGGGTAGTAAACTGTTTTTT. The entire variable domain, with the rest obtained from reference TRBV18 and TRBJ1-4, is as follows: NAGVMQNPRHLVRRRGQEARLRCSPMKGHSHVYWYRQLPEEGLKFMVYLQKENIIDESGMPKERFSAEFPKEGPSILRIQQVVRGDSAAYFCASSPPGPSGQGSKLFFGSGTQLSVL.

The CDR3, as DNA: TGCAGCGTTGCAGGGAGAGGGGGAGAGACCCAGTACTTC. Protein sequence: CSVAGRGGETQYF. This chain links TRBV29-1 with TRBJ2-5, with D possibly matching TRBD1 (6 bases). The V and J ends lost 4 bases and 4 bases respectively, with 13 bases between them. The CDR3 has 13 residues. The germline gives CDR1 SQVTM, CDR2 ANQGSEA.

This clone turned up a few times. The CDR3 protein is CAFTPGYEQFF. CDR3 bases: TGTGCCTTCACCCCAGGGTATGAGCAGTTCTTC. The chain recombines TRBV5-4 with TRBJ2-1; a possible D gene is TRBD1 (5 bases). Germline V gene lookup returns CDR1 SGHNT and CDR2 YYREEE (reference sequence). Trimming removed 10 bases at V and 8 bases at J, with 13 bases between. This CDR3 spans 11 amino acids.

The chain uses TRBV18 and TRBJ2-4, with 7 bases that match TRBD2. Germline-derived CDR1 and CDR2 are KGHSH and LQKENI. The CDR3 totals 17 residues. V shed 1 base and J 2 bases; nucleotides not matched to a gene: 8. The CDR3 spells CASSPLSGGSPKNIQYF. For the CDR3, the DNA is TGTGCCAGCTCACCACTATCGGGAGGCTCACCCAAAAACATTCAGTACTTC.

This chain uses TRBV5-4 with TRBJ2-7; D might be TRBD2 (5 bases). V lost 0 bases to trimming and J lost 3 bases, with 10 bases between them. The CDR3 length is 14 residues. From germline, CDR1 is SGHNT and CDR2 YYREEE (reference sequence). CDR3 loop: CASSLASPNYEQYF. In DNA, the CDR3 is TGTGCCAGCAGCTTGGCTAGCCCTAACTACGAGCAGTACTTC.

V and J are TRBV19 and TRBJ2-7; 11 positions match TRBD1. The CDR3 consists of 15 residues. Trimming at V came to 5 bases and at J to 4 bases, leaving 7 bases not matched to a gene. Germline V lookup: CDR1 LNHDA, CDR2 SQIVND (reference sequence). The CDR3 spells CASSATGTGGYEQYF. CDR3 DNA: TGTGCCAGTAGTGCGACCGGGACAGGGGGATACGAGCAGTACTTC.

The chain is built from TRBV21-1 and TRBJ2-2; no check of the table's D call, TRBD1, against the DNA was made. TRBV21-1 is reported as a pseudogene. The CDR3 has 15 residues. DNA for the CDR3: TGTGCCAGCAGCAAACTCGCGACAGGGGTCGGGGAGCTGTTTTTT. Protein: CASSKLATGVGELFF.

The chain is built from TRBV5-1 and TRBJ1-2, with D perhaps matching TRBD1 (5 bases). V lost 3 bases and J lost 8, with 11 bases in between. CDR1 is SGHRS and CDR2 is YFSETQ in the germline V gene. This CDR3 contains 12 residues. The CDR3 loop is CASSSDRGGYTF. CDR3 DNA sequence: TGCGCCAGCAGCTCGGACCGGGGGGGCTACACCTTC.

This clone was seen more than once but under ten times. J is TRBJ2-1 and V is TRBV19; TRBD1 agrees at 10 bases. After removal of 4 bases from V and 7 bases from J, the junction contained 10 bases not matched to a gene. Germline V gives CDR1 LNHDA, CDR2 SQIVND (reference sequence). This CDR3 spans 16 amino acids. The chain's CDR3 is CASSSPDRGRDNEQFF. The CDR3 DNA sequence: TGTGCCAGTAGTAGCCCAGACAGGGGGCGAGATAATGAGCAGTTCTTC.

This chain links TRBV27 with TRBJ1-2; TRBD1 matches 8 bases. Germline-derived CDR1 and CDR2 are MNHEY and SMNVEV (reference sequence). The CDR3 has 15 amino acids. J was trimmed by 3 bases and V by 4 bases; bases with no gene match: 7. CDR3 in DNA: TGTGCCAGCAGTTCCCCGGCAGGGGGCGACTATGGCTACACCTTC. Translated, it gives CASSSPAGGDYGYTF.

The chain couples TRBV7-2 to TRBJ2-5; 7 bases agree with TRBD1. The V gene's germline CDR1 is SGHTA and CDR2 FQGNSA. With 2 bases clipped from V and 1 base from J, the junction kept 10 bases outside the gene matches. The CDR3 consists of 17 residues. The CDR3 DNA is TGTGCCAGCAGCTTACAAGGGGGCAGGCAGCCCCAAGAGACCCAGTACTTC. It codes for CASSLQGGRQPQETQYF.

The V and J genes are TRBV5-1 and TRBJ2-7; 7 bases agree with TRBD2. Germline V gives CDR1 SGHRS, CDR2 YFSETQ. The trim removed 5 bases at V and 7 bases at J, leaving 9 bases unmatched. The CDR3 totals 13 residues. As DNA, the CDR3 is TGCGCCAGCAGGGGGGAGGGCTTGGGAGAGCAGTACTTC. Protein product: CASRGEGLGEQYF.

This clone was counted a few times. This chain joins TRBV28 and TRBJ2-1, with TRBD2 matching 9 bases. J was trimmed by 3 bases and V by 5 bases; bases with no gene match: 5. CDR1 and CDR2 from the germline V gene are MDHEN and SYDVKM. The CDR3 sequence is 15 residues long. CDR3 DNA sequence: TGTGCCAGCAGTCGACTAGCGGCAAACTACAATGAGCAGTTCTTC. Translation gives CASSRLAANYNEQFF. Filled out from reference TRBV28 and TRBJ2-1, the complete variable domain reads DVKVTQSSRYLVKRTGEKVFLECVQDMDHENMFWYRQDPGLGLRLIYFSYDVKMKEKGDIPEGYSVSREKKERFSLILESASTNQTSMYLCASSRLAANYNEQFFGPGTRLTVL.

The gene calls are TRBV9 and TRBJ2-3; 8 bases line up with TRBD2. CDR3 size: 17 residues. The V segment lost 3 bases and the J segment 1 base; nucleotides outside the gene matches: 10. Germline lookup yields CDR1 SGDLS and CDR2 YYNGEE. This CDR3 is CASSGKRESGGTDTQYF. CDR3 nucleotides: TGTGCCAGCAGCGGCAAGCGGGAGAGCGGGGGCACAGATACGCAGTATTTT.

The CDR3 here is CASSWGTSGYYEQYF. The CDR3, as DNA: TGTGCCAGCAGTTGGGGGACTAGCGGGTACTACGAGCAGTACTTC. The chain joins TRBV28 to TRBJ2-7; TRBD2 matches at 12 bases. The CDR3 runs to 15 residues. Trimming took 4 bases from V and 3 from J; bases not matched to a gene: 4. Germline V gene data show CDR1 as MDHEN and CDR2 as SYDVKM.

The V gene is TRBV7-9, the J gene TRBJ2-2; a weak D match, TRBD2 (5 bases). The germline V gene encodes CDR1 SEHNR and CDR2 FQNEAQ (reference sequence). V dropped 4 bases and J dropped 0 bases, with 6 bases sitting between them. The length of the CDR3 is 14 residues. The CDR3 loop reads CASSSGTNTGELFF. The CDR3 DNA follows: TGTGCCAGCAGCTCCGGGACGAACACCGGGGAGCTGTTTTTT.

The chain links TRBV7-6 to TRBJ2-7, with 11 positions matching TRBD2. Germline V gene sequence: CDR1 SGHVS, CDR2 FNYEAQ. Trimming cost V 0 bases and J 5 bases; bases outside gene matches: 12. The CDR3 has 18 residues. The CDR3 DNA reads TGTGCCAGCAGCTTAGCATCTTTTAGCGGGAGGGGCCTCAACGAGCAGTACTTC. This sequence encodes CASSLASFSGRGLNEQYF.

V is TRBV2 and J is TRBJ2-7, with 8 bases aligning to TRBD1. Trimming took 3 bases from V and 12 from J; bases not matched to a gene: 10. Germline CDR1 is SNHLY and CDR2 is FYNNEI. The CDR3 has 13 amino acids. CDR3 sequence reads: CASSDRGRESRYF. As DNA, the CDR3 is TGTGCCAGCAGTGACAGGGGGCGTGAATCTCGGTACTTC.